This T cell receptor (beta chain) originates from a study of T cells in Graves' hyperthyroidism and ophthalmopathy. Overall study context: Sampling of peripheral blood happened at initial diagnosis, prior to any treatment.

Amplified TCR beta CDR3 regions derived from RNA transcripts. The HTBI set primed first-round TCR CDR3 RT-PCR. TCRdb recomputed calls from the multiplex PCR reads with MiXCR, one row per CDR3 protein. Here the sample spans some 440,000 distinct CDR3 sequences, around a sixth being singletons. CDR1 is DFQATT, CDR2 SNEGSKA, per germline (reference sequence). V lost 1 base, J lost 7 bases, and 10 bases lay in between. The CDR3 extends over 13 amino acids. The V and J genes are TRBV20-1 and TRBJ2-2, with D tentatively TRBD2 (5 bases). The origin of this receptor is a woman aged 18 to 35 with Graves' hyperthyroidism. The sample taken for sequencing was blood. The CDR3 is CSARVTGIGELFF. The CDR3 region has the DNA TGCAGTGCTAGAGTTACGGGAATCGGGGAGCTGTTTTTT.